This TCR beta chain originates from a study of T cell repertoires in cytomegalovirus infection. Study background: Indicated by public TCR beta signatures were CMV infection and matching HLA type.

There are many counts of this clonotype. MiXCR was run by TCRdb on the reads, yielding one entry per CDR3 protein. The sample yields 150,000 to 200,000 distinct CDR3 sequences, 14% seen once. The sequenced sample consisted of PBMCs. The clonotype originates from a human donor in good health (CMV status not recorded). Some clones in this sample may be carry-over from other donors' samples.

The CDR3 spells CASSTGGSSGNTIYF. In DNA form, the CDR3 reads TGTGCCAGCAGTACAGGGGGAAGCTCTGGAAACACCATATATTTT. The V and J genes are TRBV6-1 and TRBJ1-3; 8 bases agree with TRBD1. The CDR3 extends over 15 amino acids. Germline-derived CDR1 and CDR2 are MNHNS and SASEGT. Losses at the gene ends were 5 bases for V and 0 bases for J; bases not matched to a gene: 3.